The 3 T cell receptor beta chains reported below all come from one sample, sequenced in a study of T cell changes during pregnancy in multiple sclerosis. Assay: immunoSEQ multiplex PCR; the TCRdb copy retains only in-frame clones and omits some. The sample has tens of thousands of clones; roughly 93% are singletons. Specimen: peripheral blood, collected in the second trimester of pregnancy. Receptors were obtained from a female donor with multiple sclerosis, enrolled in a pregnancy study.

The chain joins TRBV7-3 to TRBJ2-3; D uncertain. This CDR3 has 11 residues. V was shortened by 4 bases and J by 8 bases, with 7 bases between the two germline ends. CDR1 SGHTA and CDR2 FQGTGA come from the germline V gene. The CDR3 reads CASSSGGTQYF. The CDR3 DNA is TGTGCCAGCAGCTCGGGTGGTACGCAGTATTTT.

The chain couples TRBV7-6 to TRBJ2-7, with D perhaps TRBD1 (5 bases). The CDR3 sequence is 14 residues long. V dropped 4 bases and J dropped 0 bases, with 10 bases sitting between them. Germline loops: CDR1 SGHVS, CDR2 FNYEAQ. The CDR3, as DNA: TGTGCCAGCAGCTCGACAGACAGCTCCTACGAGCAGTACTTC. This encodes CASSSTDSSYEQYF.

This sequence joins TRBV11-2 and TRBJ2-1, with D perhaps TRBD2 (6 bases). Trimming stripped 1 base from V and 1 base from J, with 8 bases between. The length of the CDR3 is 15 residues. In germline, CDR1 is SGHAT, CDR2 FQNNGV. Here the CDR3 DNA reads TGTGCCAGCAGCTTAGCTAGCGCATCCTACAATGAGCAGTTCTTC. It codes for CASSLASASYNEQFF.